The 30 T cell receptor beta chains given below trace back to one sample, sequenced in a study of T cells after yellow fever vaccination. Each CDR3 protein gets one entry after TCRdb re-called the 5' RACE reads with MiXCR. The sample holds under 90,000 distinct CDR3 sequences, about 6% seen once. Material: CD8+ T cells sorted from PBMCs, obtained approximately 47 days after the first yellow fever vaccination. Source of these receptors: a young man who received the YFV17D yellow fever vaccine.

This clonotype was seen ten or more times. CDR3 DNA sequence: TGCGCCAGCAGCCAAGACATACCAGGCACTCAAGAGACCCAGTACTTC. Translation gives CASSQDIPGTQETQYF. The chain carries TRBV4-3 and TRBJ2-5; D unresolved. There are 16 residues in the CDR3. Trimming pared 0 bases from V and 2 bases from J, leaving 13 bases between. The germline gives CDR1 LGHNA, CDR2 YSLEER.

This clonotype was seen more than once but under ten times. The rearrangement uses TRBV24-1 and TRBJ1-5, with TRBD1 as a possible D gene (5 bases). CDR3 size: 17 residues. Per the germline V gene, CDR1 is KGHDR and CDR2 is SFDVKD. V dropped 8 bases and J dropped 6 bases, with 25 bases sitting between them. This CDR3 is CATIDPQSGAWGQPQHF. The CDR3, as DNA: TGTGCCACCATCGACCCCCAAAGCGGGGCATGGGGTCAGCCCCAGCATTTT.

This clonotype was seen at least ten times. The chain has TRBV19 and TRBJ1-1; unclear D gene. This CDR3 has 11 amino acids. V was trimmed by 3 bases and J by 5 bases, leaving 4 bases between them. CDR1 and CDR2 (germline): LNHDA, SQIVND (reference sequence). The CDR3 DNA follows: TGTGCCAGTAGTATCTGGACTGAAGCTTTCTTT. Amino acids: CASSIWTEAFF.

In its sample, this clonotype was seen a few times. The chain recombines TRBV11-2 with TRBJ2-7; a weak D match, TRBD2 (5 bases). Germline CDR1 is SGHAT and CDR2 is FQNNGV. This CDR3 is built from 14 residues. V lost 3 bases and J 3 bases, leaving 12 bases between the germline ends. CDR3 in DNA: TGTGCCAGCAGCTTCGGGGTCGGGGACTACGAGCAGTACGTC. Residues: CASSFGVGDYEQYV.

This clonotype was picked up many times. The chain is built from TRBV29-1 and TRBJ1-1; 7 positions agree with TRBD1. CDR3 size: 14 residues. The germline V gene has CDR1 SQVTM and CDR2 ANQGSEA. V lost 7 bases and J lost 3; bases outside the gene matches: 11. CDR3 residues: CSARRGLAYTEAFF. CDR3 nucleotide sequence: TGCAGCGCTCGTAGGGGGCTAGCGTACACTGAAGCTTTCTTT. The variable domain in full, completed from reference TRBV29-1 and TRBJ1-1, reads SAVISQKPSRDICQRGTSLTIQCQVDSQVTMMFWYRQQPGQSLTLIATANQGSEATYESGFVIDKFPISRPNLTFSTLTVSNMSPEDSSIYLCSARRGLAYTEAFFGQGTRLTVV.

This clonotype was seen many times. The chain recombines TRBV7-9 with TRBJ2-5; D remains unclear. In germline, CDR1 is SEHNR, CDR2 FQNEAQ (reference sequence). This CDR3 is 14 amino acids long. The V end lost 5 bases, the J end lost 5 bases, and 15 bases lay between the germline ends. Here the CDR3 DNA reads TGTGCCAGCAGCATCTTTGCGTCGGTGGAGACCCAGTACTTC. Amino acid sequence: CASSIFASVETQYF.

This clonotype was counted at least ten times. V gene TRBV28 combines with J gene TRBJ2-5, with a possible D match to TRBD1 (6 bases). V shed 6 bases and J shed 5 bases, with 10 bases lying between them. The CDR3 is made up of 12 amino acids. Germline V gene sequence: CDR1 MDHEN, CDR2 SYDVKM. The CDR3 sequence is CASRGQRETQYF. CDR3 sequence (DNA): TGTGCCAGCAGAGGACAGAGGGAGACCCAGTACTTC.

This clonotype was recorded many times. The chain uses TRBV11-2 and TRBJ1-3, with D perhaps matching TRBD1 (6 bases). Trimming shortened V by 3 bases and J by 8 bases, and 8 bases separated the two germline ends. This CDR3 comprises 12 residues. Germline V gives CDR1 SGHAT, CDR2 FQNNGV. CDR3 in DNA: TGTGCCAGCAGCTTGAAGGGGGACACCATATATTTT. It encodes CASSLKGDTIYF.

The CDR3 spells CASSNQETGGADTQYF. CDR3 nucleotides: TGTGCCAGCAGCAACCAGGAAACAGGGGGCGCAGATACTCAGTATTTT. The chain joins TRBV21-1 to TRBJ2-3; no check of the table's D call, TRBD1, against the DNA was made. TRBV21-1 counts as a pseudogene. The CDR3 extends over 16 amino acids.

V gene TRBV4-1 combines with J gene TRBJ1-1; 7 positions match TRBD1. The V segment lost 3 bases and the J segment 4 bases; nucleotides outside the gene matches: 11. Germline V gene sequence: CDR1 MGHRA, CDR2 YSYEKL. The CDR3 length is 16 residues. The CDR3: CASSQTPGGIGTEAFF. The CDR3 bases are TGCGCCAGCAGCCAGACCCCAGGGGGGATCGGCACTGAAGCTTTCTTT.

In this sample, this clonotype turned up many times. This chain uses TRBV29-1 with TRBJ2-7, with TRBD1 as a possible D gene (6 bases). The CDR3 is made up of 16 amino acids. V was trimmed by 1 base and J by 4 bases, leaving 20 bases between them. Germline values: CDR1 SQVTM, CDR2 ANQGSEA. CDR3 sequence reads: CSVEGGRDTIPYEQYF. CDR3 DNA: TGCAGCGTTGAAGGGGGTCGGGACACCATCCCGTACGAGCAGTACTTC.

This chain joins TRBV10-3 and TRBJ1-2, with D uncertain. The CDR3 has 13 amino acids. Trimming removed 5 bases from V and 7 bases from J, with 14 bases in between. Looked up from germline, CDR1 is ENHRY and CDR2 is SYGVKD. CDR3 coding DNA: TGTGCCATCAGTCTAGACAAATGGAGTGGCTACACCTTC. This sequence encodes CAISLDKWSGYTF.

V is TRBV4-2 and J is TRBJ1-1; perhaps TRBD1 as D (6 bases). The CDR3 totals 19 residues. Germline assignment: CDR1 LGHNA and CDR2 YNFKEQ. The V gene lost 0 bases and the J gene lost 2 bases, with 22 bases spanning the gap. Here the CDR3 reads CASSQDSVMVAGDNTEAFF. The CDR3 DNA sequence: TGTGCCAGCAGCCAAGATTCTGTAATGGTCGCAGGGGACAACACTGAAGCTTTCTTT.

The sample holds many counts of this clonotype. This chain connects TRBV3-1 to TRBJ2-7; no clear D. V was cut by 1 base and J by 4 bases, with 5 bases left in between. The CDR3 consists of 12 residues. Germline-derived CDR1 and CDR2 are LGHDT and YNNKEL (reference sequence). The CDR3 sequence is CASSQGGYEQYF. Written as DNA, the CDR3 is TGTGCCAGCAGCCAAGGCGGTTACGAGCAGTACTTC.

In its sample, this clonotype was seen many times. The chain employs TRBV9 and TRBJ2-6, with unresolved D. CDR3 length equals 16 residues. V was pared by 1 base and J by 4 bases, with 12 bases between. The germline V gene has CDR1 SGDLS and CDR2 YYNGEE. This CDR3 is CASSVSPLGGANVLTF. The CDR3 region has the DNA TGTGCCAGCAGCGTAAGCCCCCTGGGAGGGGCCAACGTCCTGACTTTC.

There are many counts of this clonotype. The chain recombines TRBV7-9 with TRBJ2-2, with D possibly being TRBD1 (6 bases). Between the trimmed V and J ends, which lost 3 bases and 1 base, there was a span of 9 bases. In germline, CDR1 is SEHNR, CDR2 FQNEAQ (reference sequence). The CDR3 runs 15 residues. CDR3 protein: CASSLGTQNTGELFF. CDR3 sequence (DNA): TGTGCCAGCAGCTTGGGGACACAGAACACCGGGGAGCTGTTTTTT.

V gene TRBV12-3 or TRBV12-4 combines with J gene TRBJ2-1; TRBD1 is a possible D gene (6 bases). The V end was cut by 4 bases, the J end by 2 bases, with 9 bases between. CDR3 length: 14 residues. Here the CDR3 reads CASSSQGPYNEQFF. CDR3 DNA: TGTGCCAGCAGTTCACAGGGTCCCTACAATGAGCAGTTCTTC.

This clonotype has ten or more counts. This chain connects TRBV12-3 or TRBV12-4 to TRBJ1-5; D is undetermined. The CDR3 runs to 15 residues. V was shortened by 5 bases and J by 1 base, with 12 bases between the two germline ends. The CDR3 DNA is TGTGCCAGCAGTACCACTTCGACAAGCAATCAGCCCCAGCATTTT. It encodes CASSTTSTSNQPQHF.

This clonotype turned up a few times. This rearrangement joins TRBV7-9 to TRBJ2-7; D call uncertain. V was cut by 10 bases and J by 0 bases, with 10 bases left in between. This CDR3 is 12 amino acids long. Germline CDR1 is SEHNR and CDR2 is FQNEAQ (reference sequence). The CDR3 reads CATTGVSYEQYF. As DNA, the CDR3 is TGTGCCACTACTGGGGTCTCCTACGAGCAGTACTTC.

This clonotype turned up a few times. The gene calls are TRBV5-6 and TRBJ2-5, with a tentative D call TRBD1 (6 bases). Germline loops: CDR1 SGHDT, CDR2 YYEEEE. Trimming pared 4 bases from V and 2 bases from J, leaving 12 bases between. This CDR3 has 14 residues. DNA for the CDR3: TGTGCCAGCAGCGGACAGCAGGTACAAGAGACCCAGTACTTC. The encoded protein is CASSGQQVQETQYF. Drawing the rest from reference TRBV5-6 and TRBJ2-5, the complete variable domain is DAGVTQSPTHLIKTRGQQVTLRCSPKSGHDTVSWYQQALGQGPQFIFQYYEEEERQRGNFPDRFSGHQFPNYSSELNVNALLLGDSALYLCASSGQQVQETQYFGPGTRLLVL.

Note on this clonotype: Given a much more abundant clone one base away, this may be a read error. The chain carries TRBV7-9 and TRBJ2-3; D gene ambiguous. V shed 3 bases and J shed 4 bases, with 11 bases lying between them. The germline gives CDR1 SEHNR, CDR2 FQNEAQ (reference sequence). The CDR3 is 14 residues long. CDR3 in amino acids: CASSFPGQADTQYF. CDR3 nucleotide sequence: TGTGCCAGCAGCTTCCCCGGGCAGGCAGATACGCAGTATTTT. The complete variable domain, with remaining parts taken from reference TRBV7-9 and TRBJ2-3, reads DTGVSQNPRHKITKRGQNVTFRCDPISEHNRLYWYRQTLGQGPEFLTYFQNEAQLEKSRLLSDRFSAERPKGSFSTLEIQRTEQGDSAMYLCASSFPGQADTQYFGPGTRLTVL.

V is TRBV7-9 and J is TRBJ2-5; D perhaps matches TRBD1 (5 bases). V lost 5 bases and J 1 base, leaving 11 bases between the germline ends. Germline V lookup: CDR1 SEHNR, CDR2 FQNEAQ (reference sequence). The CDR3 is made up of 14 amino acids. The CDR3 here is CASSHPTAQETQYF. CDR3 coding DNA: TGTGCCAGCAGCCACCCGACAGCCCAAGAGACCCAGTACTTC.

This clonotype was counted ten times or more. The chain combines TRBV20-1 with TRBJ1-1; 7 bases agree with TRBD1. The CDR3 consists of 15 residues. V lost 5 bases and J lost 1; bases outside the gene matches: 10. Germline CDR1 reads DFQATT; CDR2 reads SNEGSKA (reference sequence). The CDR3 reads CSALDDRAPNTEAFF. The CDR3 DNA is TGCAGTGCTCTGGATGACAGGGCCCCGAACACTGAAGCTTTCTTT.

The chain joins TRBV7-9 to TRBJ2-7; D is perhaps TRBD2 (6 bases). CDR1 SEHNR and CDR2 FQNEAQ come from the germline V gene (reference sequence). Trimming left V 1 base short and J 6 bases short, with 22 bases between. This CDR3 contains 17 residues. DNA of the CDR3: TGTGCCAGCAGCTTAGAGAGGACTTTGCCGGGAGATCTCGAGCAGTACTTC. Amino acids: CASSLERTLPGDLEQYF. Supplemented by reference TRBV7-9 and TRBJ2-7, the full variable domain reads DTGVSQNPRHKITKRGQNVTFRCDPISEHNRLYWYRQTLGQGPEFLTYFQNEAQLEKSRLLSDRFSAERPKGSFSTLEIQRTEQGDSAMYLCASSLERTLPGDLEQYFGPGTRLTVT.

This clonotype was picked up a small number of times. The V call is TRBV25-1, the J call TRBJ2-7; tentatively, D is TRBD2 (5 bases). The V end was cut by 5 bases, the J end by 3 bases, with 11 bases between. The CDR3 extends over 13 amino acids. Germline CDR1 reads MGHDK; CDR2 reads SYGVNS. CDR3 residues: CASSWTEDYEQYF. Written as DNA, the CDR3 is TGTGCCAGCAGTTGGACGGAGGACTACGAGCAGTACTTC.

The V and J genes are TRBV5-6 and TRBJ1-5, with D uncertain. Germline loops: CDR1 SGHDT, CDR2 YYEEEE. With 0 bases removed from V and 7 bases from J, the gap between germline ends came to 8 bases. This CDR3 has 13 amino acids. CDR3 protein: CASSLASVQPQHF. The CDR3 DNA reads as TGTGCCAGCAGCTTGGCCAGCGTACAGCCCCAGCATTTT.

This clonotype was seen repeatedly, ten times or more. The chain combines TRBV5-1 with TRBJ2-5; D call uncertain. Germline CDR1 reads SGHRS; CDR2 reads YFSETQ. Trimming shortened V by 2 bases and J by 3 bases, and 17 bases separated the two germline ends. CDR3 length equals 16 residues. CDR3 coding DNA: TGCGCCAGCAGCTTAGTTGGCACTACAAGGGAAGAGACCCAGTACTTC. Encoded protein: CASSLVGTTREETQYF.

This clonotype has more than one count but fewer than ten. The chain joins TRBV27 to TRBJ2-3; 12 bases line up with TRBD2. This CDR3 has 13 amino acids. V shed 3 bases and J 12 bases; nucleotides not matched to a gene: 4. CDR1 and CDR2 (germline): MNHEY, SMNVEV (reference sequence). CDR3 nucleotide sequence: TGTGCCAGCAGTTTCCGGACTAGCGGGGTTCAGTATTTT. It codes for CASSFRTSGVQYF.

The V and J genes are TRBV9 and TRBJ1-2; TRBD1 might be the D (6 bases). The CDR3 is made up of 16 amino acids. Germline CDR1 is SGDLS and CDR2 is YYNGEE. The V end was cut by 4 bases, the J end by 0 bases, with 16 bases between. The CDR3 here is CASSLTLTGSNYGYTF. The CDR3 coding sequence is TGTGCCAGCAGCCTGACACTGACAGGTTCTAACTATGGCTACACCTTC.

This clonotype was found a few times. The rearrangement joins TRBV5-6 to TRBJ1-4; D perhaps matches TRBD1 (6 bases). V lost 5 bases and J lost 4, with 9 bases in between. The CDR3 sequence is 13 residues long. The germline CDR1 and CDR2 sequences are SGHDT and YYEEEE. CDR3 DNA sequence: TGTGCCAGCAGGAGACAGGTTAATGAAAAACTGTTTTTT. Protein product: CASRRQVNEKLFF.